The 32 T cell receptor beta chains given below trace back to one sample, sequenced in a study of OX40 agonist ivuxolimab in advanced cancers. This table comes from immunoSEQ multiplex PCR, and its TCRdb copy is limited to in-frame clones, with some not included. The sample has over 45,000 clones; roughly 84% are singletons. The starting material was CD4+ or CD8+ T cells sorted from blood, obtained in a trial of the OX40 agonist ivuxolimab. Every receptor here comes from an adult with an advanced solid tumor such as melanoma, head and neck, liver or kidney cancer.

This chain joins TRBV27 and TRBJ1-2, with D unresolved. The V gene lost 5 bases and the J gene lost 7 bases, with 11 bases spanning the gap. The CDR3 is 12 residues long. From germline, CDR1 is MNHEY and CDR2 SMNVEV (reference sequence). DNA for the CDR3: TGTGCCAGCAGTGGCTGGACGGGTGGCTACACCTTC. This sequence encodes CASSGWTGGYTF.

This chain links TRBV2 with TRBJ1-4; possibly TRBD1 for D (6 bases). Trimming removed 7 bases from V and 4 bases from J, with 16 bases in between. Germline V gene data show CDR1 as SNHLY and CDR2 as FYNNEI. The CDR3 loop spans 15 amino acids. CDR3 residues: CASTIDRTINEKLFF. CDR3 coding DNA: TGTGCCAGCACCATTGACAGGACTATTAATGAAAAACTGTTTTTT.

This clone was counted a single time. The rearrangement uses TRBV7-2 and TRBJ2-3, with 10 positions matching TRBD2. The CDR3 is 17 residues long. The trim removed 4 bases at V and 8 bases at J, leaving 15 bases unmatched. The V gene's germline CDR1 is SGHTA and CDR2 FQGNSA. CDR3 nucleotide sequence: TGTGCCAGCAGCTCCTCGTATGGAGCGGGGGGGGCACGTACGCAGTATTTT. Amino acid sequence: CASSSSYGAGGARTQYF. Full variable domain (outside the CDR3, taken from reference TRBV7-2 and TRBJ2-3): GAGVSQSPSNKVTEKGKDVELRCDPISGHTALYWYRQSLGQGLEFLIYFQGNSAPDKSGLPSDRFSAERTGGSVSTLTIQRTQQEDSAVYLCASSSSYGAGGARTQYFGPGTRLTVL.

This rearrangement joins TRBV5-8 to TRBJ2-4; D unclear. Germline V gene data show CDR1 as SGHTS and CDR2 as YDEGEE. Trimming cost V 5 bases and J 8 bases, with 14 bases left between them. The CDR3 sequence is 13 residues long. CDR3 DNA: TGTGCCAGCAGGGGCTTCCCTGAGGACATTCAGTACTTC. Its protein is CASRGFPEDIQYF.

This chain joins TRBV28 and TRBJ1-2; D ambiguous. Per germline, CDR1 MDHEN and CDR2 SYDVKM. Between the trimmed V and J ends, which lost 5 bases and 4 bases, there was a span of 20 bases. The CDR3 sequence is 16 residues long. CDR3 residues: CASSRPRQTTLYGYTF. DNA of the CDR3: TGTGCCAGCAGTAGGCCTAGGCAGACAACCCTCTATGGCTACACCTTC.

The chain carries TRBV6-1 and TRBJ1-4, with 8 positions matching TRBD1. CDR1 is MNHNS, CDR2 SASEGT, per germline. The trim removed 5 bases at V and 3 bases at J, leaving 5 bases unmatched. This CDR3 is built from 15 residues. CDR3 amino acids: CASSPRTGSNEKLFF. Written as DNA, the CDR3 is TGTGCCAGCAGTCCTCGGACAGGGTCTAATGAAAAACTGTTTTTT.

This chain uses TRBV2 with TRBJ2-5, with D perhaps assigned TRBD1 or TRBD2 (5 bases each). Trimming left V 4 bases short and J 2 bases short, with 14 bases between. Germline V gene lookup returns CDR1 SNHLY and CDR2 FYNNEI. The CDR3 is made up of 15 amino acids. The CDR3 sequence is CASSAMWGSQETQYF. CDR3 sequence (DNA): TGTGCCAGCAGTGCTATGTGGGGGTCGCAAGAGACCCAGTACTTC.

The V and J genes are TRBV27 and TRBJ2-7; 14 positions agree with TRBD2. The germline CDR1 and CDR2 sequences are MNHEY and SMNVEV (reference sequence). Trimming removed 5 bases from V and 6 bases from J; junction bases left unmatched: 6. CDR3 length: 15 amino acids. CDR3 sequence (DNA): TGTGCCAGCAGTCCAGGGACTAGCGGGAGTCTCGAGCAGTACTTC. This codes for CASSPGTSGSLEQYF.

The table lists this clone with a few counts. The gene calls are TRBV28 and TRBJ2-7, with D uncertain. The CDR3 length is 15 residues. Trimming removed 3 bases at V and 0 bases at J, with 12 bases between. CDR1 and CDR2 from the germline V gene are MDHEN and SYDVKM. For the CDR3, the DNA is TGTGCCAGCAGTTTGGTTGGCGCCCGCTCCTACGAGCAGTACTTC. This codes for CASSLVGARSYEQYF. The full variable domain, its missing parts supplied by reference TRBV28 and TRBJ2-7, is DVKVTQSSRYLVKRTGEKVFLECVQDMDHENMFWYRQDPGLGLRLIYFSYDVKMKEKGDIPEGYSVSREKKERFSLILESASTNQTSMYLCASSLVGARSYEQYFGPGTRLTVT.

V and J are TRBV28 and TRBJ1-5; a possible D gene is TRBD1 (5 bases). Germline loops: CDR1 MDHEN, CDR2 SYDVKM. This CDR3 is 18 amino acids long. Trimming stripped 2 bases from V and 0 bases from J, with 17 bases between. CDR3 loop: CASSLGGLGRYSNQPQHF. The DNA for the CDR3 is TGTGCCAGCAGTTTAGGGGGACTTGGGAGGTATAGCAATCAGCCCCAGCATTTT. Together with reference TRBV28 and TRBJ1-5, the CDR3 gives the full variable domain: DVKVTQSSRYLVKRTGEKVFLECVQDMDHENMFWYRQDPGLGLRLIYFSYDVKMKEKGDIPEGYSVSREKKERFSLILESASTNQTSMYLCASSLGGLGRYSNQPQHFGDGTRLSIL.

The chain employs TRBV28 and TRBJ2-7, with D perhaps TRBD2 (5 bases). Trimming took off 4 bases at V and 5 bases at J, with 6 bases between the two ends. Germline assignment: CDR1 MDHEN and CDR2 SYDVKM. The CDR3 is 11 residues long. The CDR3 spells CASSWGDEQYF. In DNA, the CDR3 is TGTGCCAGCAGTTGGGGAGACGAGCAGTACTTC.

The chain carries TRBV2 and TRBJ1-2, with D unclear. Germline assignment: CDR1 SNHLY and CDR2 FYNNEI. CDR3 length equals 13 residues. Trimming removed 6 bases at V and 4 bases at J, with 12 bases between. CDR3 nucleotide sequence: TGTGCCAGCAGCAAGGGAAGCTTCTATGGCTACACCTTC. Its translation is CASSKGSFYGYTF.

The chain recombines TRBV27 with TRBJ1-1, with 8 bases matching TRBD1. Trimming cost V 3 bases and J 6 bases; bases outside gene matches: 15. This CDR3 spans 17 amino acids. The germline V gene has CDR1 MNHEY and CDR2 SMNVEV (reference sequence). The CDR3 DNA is TGTGCCAGCAGTTTTTTACCTAAGGACAGGGTGGACGCTGAAGCTTTCTTT. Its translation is CASSFLPKDRVDAEAFF.

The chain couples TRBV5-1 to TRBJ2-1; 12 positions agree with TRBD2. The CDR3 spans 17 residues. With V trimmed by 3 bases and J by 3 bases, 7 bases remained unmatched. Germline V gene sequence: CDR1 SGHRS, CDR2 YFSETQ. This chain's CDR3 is CASSSPTSGRVYNEQFF. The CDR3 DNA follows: TGCGCCAGCAGCTCACCGACTAGCGGGAGAGTCTACAATGAGCAGTTCTTC.

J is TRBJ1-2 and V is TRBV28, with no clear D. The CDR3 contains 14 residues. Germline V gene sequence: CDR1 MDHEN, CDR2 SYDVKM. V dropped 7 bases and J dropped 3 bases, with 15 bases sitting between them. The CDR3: CASTPHLVDYGYTF. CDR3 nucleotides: TGTGCCAGCACACCCCATCTGGTCGACTATGGCTACACCTTC.

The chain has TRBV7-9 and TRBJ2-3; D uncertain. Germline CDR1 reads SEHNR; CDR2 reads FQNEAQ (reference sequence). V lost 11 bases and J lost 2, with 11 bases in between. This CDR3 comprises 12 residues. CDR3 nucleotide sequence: TGTGCCTCCACCGAGACCACAGATACGCAGTATTTT. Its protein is CASTETTDTQYF.

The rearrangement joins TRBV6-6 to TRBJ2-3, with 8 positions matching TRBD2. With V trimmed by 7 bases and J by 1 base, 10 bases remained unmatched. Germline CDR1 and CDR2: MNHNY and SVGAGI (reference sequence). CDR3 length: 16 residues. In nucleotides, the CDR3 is TGTGCCAGCATGGGCACCGGGGGGGATGGCACAGATACGCAGTATTTT. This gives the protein CASMGTGGDGTDTQYF.

As DNA, the CDR3 is TGTGCCAGCAGTGGGACGGCAAACTACGAGCAGTACTTC. As protein: CASSGTANYEQYF. This rearrangement joins TRBV6-5 to TRBJ2-7, with D perhaps matching TRBD1 or TRBD2 (5 bases each). Per germline, CDR1 MNHEY and CDR2 SVGAGI. Between the trimmed V and J ends, which lost 5 bases and 3 bases, there was a span of 11 bases. The CDR3 is 13 amino acids.

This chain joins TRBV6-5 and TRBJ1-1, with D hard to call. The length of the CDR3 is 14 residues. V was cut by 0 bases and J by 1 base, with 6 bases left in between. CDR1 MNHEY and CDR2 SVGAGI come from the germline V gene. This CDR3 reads CASSYSGTNTEAFF. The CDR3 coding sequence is TGTGCCAGCAGTTACTCTGGCACGAACACTGAAGCTTTCTTT.

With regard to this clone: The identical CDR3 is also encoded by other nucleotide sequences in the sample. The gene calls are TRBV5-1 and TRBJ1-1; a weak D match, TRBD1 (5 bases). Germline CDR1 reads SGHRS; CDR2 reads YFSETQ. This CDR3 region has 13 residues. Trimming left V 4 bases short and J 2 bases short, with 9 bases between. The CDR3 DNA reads TGCGCCAGCAGCCTAGGGGTAAACACTGAAGCTTTCTTT. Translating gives CASSLGVNTEAFF.

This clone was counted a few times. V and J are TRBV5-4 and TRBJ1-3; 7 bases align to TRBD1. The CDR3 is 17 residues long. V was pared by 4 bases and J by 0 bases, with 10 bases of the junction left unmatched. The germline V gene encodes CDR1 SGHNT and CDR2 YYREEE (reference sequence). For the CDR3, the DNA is TGTGCCAGCAGCCTTGGAGGGGGCAGGGGCTCTGGAAACACCATATATTTT. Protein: CASSLGGGRGSGNTIYF.

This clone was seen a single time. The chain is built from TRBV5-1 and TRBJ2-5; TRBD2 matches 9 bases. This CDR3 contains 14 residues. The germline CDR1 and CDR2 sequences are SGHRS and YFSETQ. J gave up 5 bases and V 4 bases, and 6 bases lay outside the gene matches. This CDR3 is CASSPGTSWETQYF. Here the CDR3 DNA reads TGCGCCAGCAGCCCAGGGACTAGCTGGGAGACCCAGTACTTC.

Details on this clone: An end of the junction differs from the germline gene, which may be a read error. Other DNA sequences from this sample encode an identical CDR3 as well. CDR3 loop: CASSWTGDNQPQHF. CDR3 in DNA: TGTGCCAGTAGTTGGACAGGGGACAATCAGCCTCAGCATTTT. The V call is TRBV19, the J call TRBJ1-5, with TRBD1 matching over 9 bases. Germline V gives CDR1 LNHDA, CDR2 SQIVND (reference sequence). The CDR3 is 14 amino acids.

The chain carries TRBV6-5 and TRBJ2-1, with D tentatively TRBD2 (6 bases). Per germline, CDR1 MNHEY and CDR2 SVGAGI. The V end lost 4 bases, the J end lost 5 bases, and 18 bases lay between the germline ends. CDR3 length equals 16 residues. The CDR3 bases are TGTGCCAGCAGTTCCCTTAGCGCCTGGGGGGACAATGAGCAGTTCTTC. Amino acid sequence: CASSSLSAWGDNEQFF.

This CDR3 reads CASSQSSPTGLGYTF. The CDR3 DNA reads as TGCGCCAGCAGTCAATCATCCCCCACAGGGTTAGGCTACACCTTC. The rearrangement links TRBV23-1 to TRBJ1-2, with D maybe TRBD1 (6 bases). TRBV23-1 is recorded as an ORF, its role being uncertain. This CDR3 is 15 amino acids long. Trimming shortened V by 0 bases and J by 8 bases, and 16 bases separated the two germline ends.

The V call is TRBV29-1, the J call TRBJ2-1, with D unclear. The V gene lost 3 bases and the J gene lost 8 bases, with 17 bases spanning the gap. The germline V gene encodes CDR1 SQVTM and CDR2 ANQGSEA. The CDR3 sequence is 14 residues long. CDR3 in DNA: TGCAGCGTTGACGGCAAAGCTGCCCAGGATGAGCAGTTCTTC. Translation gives CSVDGKAAQDEQFF.

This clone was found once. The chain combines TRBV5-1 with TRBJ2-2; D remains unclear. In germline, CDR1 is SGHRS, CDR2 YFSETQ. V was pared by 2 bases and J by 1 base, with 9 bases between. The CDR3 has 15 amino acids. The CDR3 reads CASSFEAGNTGELFF. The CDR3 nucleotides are TGCGCCAGCAGCTTTGAAGCCGGGAACACCGGGGAGCTGTTTTTT.

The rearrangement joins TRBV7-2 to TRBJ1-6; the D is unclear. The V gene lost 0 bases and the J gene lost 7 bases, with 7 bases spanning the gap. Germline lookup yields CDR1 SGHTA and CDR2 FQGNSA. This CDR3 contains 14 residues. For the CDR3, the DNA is TGTGCCAGCAGCTTAGCGGTGGGGAATTCACCCCTCCACTTT. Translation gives CASSLAVGNSPLHF.

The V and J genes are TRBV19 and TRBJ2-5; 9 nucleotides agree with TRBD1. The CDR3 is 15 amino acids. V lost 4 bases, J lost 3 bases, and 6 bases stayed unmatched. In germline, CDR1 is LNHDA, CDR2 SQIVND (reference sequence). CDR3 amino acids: CASSRNTGGEETQYF. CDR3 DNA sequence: TGTGCCAGTAGTAGGAATACAGGGGGCGAAGAGACCCAGTACTTC.

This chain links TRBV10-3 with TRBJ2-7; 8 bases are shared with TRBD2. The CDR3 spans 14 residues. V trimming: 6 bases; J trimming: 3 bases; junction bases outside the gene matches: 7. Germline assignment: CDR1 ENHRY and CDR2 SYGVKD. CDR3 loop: CAIREGLASYEQYF. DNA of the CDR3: TGTGCCATCAGAGAAGGACTAGCAAGCTACGAGCAGTACTTC.

This CDR3 is CASSLAAGGTAYEQFF. Written as DNA, the CDR3 is TGTGCCAGCAGCTTAGCGGCTGGGGGGACGGCATATGAGCAGTTCTTC. The chain joins TRBV7-2 to TRBJ2-1; a weak D match, TRBD2 (6 bases). Trimming cost V 0 bases and J 8 bases, with 17 bases left between them. The CDR3 length is 16 residues. The germline CDR1 and CDR2 sequences are SGHTA and FQGNSA.

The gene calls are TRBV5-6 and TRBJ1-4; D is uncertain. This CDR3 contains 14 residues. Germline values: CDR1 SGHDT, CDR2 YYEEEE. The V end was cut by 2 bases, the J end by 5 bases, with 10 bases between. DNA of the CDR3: TGTGCCAGCAGCTTTGGTTCGGGGAATGAAAAACTGTTTTTT. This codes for CASSFGSGNEKLFF.